The clone carrying this T cell receptor gamma chain came up many times. The TCRdb protein, from a much larger clone, departs from this DNA's translation at residue 11, likely by read error; the protein shown derives from the DNA. TCRdb repeated clone calling on the multiplex PCR reads with CATT. This sample has about 15,000 gamma-chain clones, with 1.5% to 2% found just once. Gammadelta T cells were flow-sorted from PBMC into Vgamma9/Vdelta2+ and Vdelta2-negative populations for bulk analysis. The data stem from a study of γδ T cells in repeated Plasmodium falciparum infection. Study-level information: Over around 630 days, donors received four mosquito-bite P. falciparum NF54 infections. Timepoints: baseline, immediately before selected infections, and 21 days after every infection. Malian gammadelta TCRs were studied during no-transmission periods and across acute malaria episodes.

Germline V CDR1 and CDR2: GITISATS, ISYDGTV (reference sequence). The CDR3 totals 16 residues. The specimen was gamma-delta T cells from blood. V gene TRGV9 combines with J gene TRGJP. This clonotype originated in a pool of human donors (malaria-infected and uninfected, not separated). The CDR3 nucleotides are TGTGCCTTGTGGGACCGCCAAGAGTTGGGCAGAAAAATCAAGGTATTT. It translates to CALWDRQELGRKIKVF.